This T cell receptor (beta chain) emerged from a study of response to subunit inactivated influenza vaccine. Study results and limitations: It was suggested by the authors that few new T cells are recruited by each seasonal influenza vaccination.

With regard to this clonotype: The antigen is undetermined.

One entry per CDR3 protein results from TCRdb running MiXCR on the RT-PCR reads. The sample holds over 750,000 distinct CDR3 sequences; 21% are singletons and the top ten take approximately 10%. The sequence was obtained from a man aged 50-60 years who received an inactivated influenza vaccine. The sample was PBMCs from blood, taken around 5 days after vaccination.

In DNA, the CDR3 is TGCGCCAGCAGCTTTGTTGGACAGGGGCGAGGTGAGCAGTACTTC. It translates to CASSFVGQGRGEQYF. The chain couples TRBV4-1 to TRBJ2-7; TRBD1 matches 9 bases. With V trimmed by 5 bases and J by 7 bases, 12 bases remained unmatched. There are 15 residues in the CDR3. The germline CDR1 and CDR2 sequences are MGHRA and YSYEKL.